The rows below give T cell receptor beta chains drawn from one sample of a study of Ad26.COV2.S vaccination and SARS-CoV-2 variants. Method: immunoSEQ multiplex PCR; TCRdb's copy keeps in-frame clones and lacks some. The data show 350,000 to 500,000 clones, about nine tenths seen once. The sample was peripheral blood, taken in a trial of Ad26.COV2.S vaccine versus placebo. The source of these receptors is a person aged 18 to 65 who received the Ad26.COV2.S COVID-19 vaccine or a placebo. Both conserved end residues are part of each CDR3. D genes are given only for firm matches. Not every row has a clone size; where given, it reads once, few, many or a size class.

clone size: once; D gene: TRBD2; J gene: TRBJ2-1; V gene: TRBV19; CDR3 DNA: TGTGCCAGCGCAGCGGGAAATGAGCAGTTCTTC; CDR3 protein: CASAAGNEQFF
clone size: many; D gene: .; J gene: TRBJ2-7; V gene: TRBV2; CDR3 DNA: TGTGCCAGCGGGGGACTCTCCTACGAGCAGTACTTC; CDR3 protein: CASGGLSYEQYF
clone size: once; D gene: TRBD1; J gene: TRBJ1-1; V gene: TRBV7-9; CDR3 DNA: TGTGCCAGCAGCTCTGGCAGGGGGAGCACTGAAGCTTTCTTT; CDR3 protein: CASSSGRGSTEAFF
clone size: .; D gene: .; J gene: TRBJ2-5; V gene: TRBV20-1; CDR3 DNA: TGCAGTGCCGGGGGTAGCGAGACCCAGTACTTC; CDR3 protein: CSAGGSETQYF
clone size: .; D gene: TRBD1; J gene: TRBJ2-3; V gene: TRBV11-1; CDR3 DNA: TGTGCCAGCAGCAAACCTCAGGGGGCGTTTTCAGATACGCAGTATTTT; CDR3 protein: CASSKPQGAFSDTQYF
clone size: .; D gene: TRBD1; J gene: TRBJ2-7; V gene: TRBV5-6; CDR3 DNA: TGTGCCAGCAGCCGGGACAGGGGTAGGGACGAGCAGTACTTC; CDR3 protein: CASSRDRGRDEQYF
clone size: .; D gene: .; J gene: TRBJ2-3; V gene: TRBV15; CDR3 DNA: TGTGCCACCAGCAACTGGGGAGGTAGAACAGATACGCAGTATTTT; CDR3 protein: CATSNWGGRTDTQYF
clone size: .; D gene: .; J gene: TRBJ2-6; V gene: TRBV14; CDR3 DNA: TGTGCCAGCAGCCGGACAGTAGGCTTACCCTCTGGGGCCAACGTCCTGACTTTC; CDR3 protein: CASSRTVGLPSGANVLTF
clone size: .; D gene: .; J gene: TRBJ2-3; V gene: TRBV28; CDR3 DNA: TGTGCCAGCGCTGGTAGCGGTGTAGCAGATACGCAGTATTTT; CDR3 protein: CASAGSGVADTQYF
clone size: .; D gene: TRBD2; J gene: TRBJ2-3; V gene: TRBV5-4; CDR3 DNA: TGTGCCAGCAGCTTCGCGGGAGCTCGAACAGATACGCAGTATTTT; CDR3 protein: CASSFAGARTDTQYF
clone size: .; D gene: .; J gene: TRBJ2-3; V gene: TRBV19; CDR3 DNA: TGTGCCACTAGGGACGACGAGGGACCAGATACGCAGTATTTT; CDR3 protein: CATRDDEGPDTQYF